The sequence of this T cell receptor (beta chain) was determined in a study of blood T cells in healthy people across ages. This clonotype was observed a few times. V gave up 4 bases and J gave up 2 bases; unmatched junction bases: 6. From germline, CDR1 is WNHNN and CDR2 SYGVQD (reference sequence). The CDR3 is 15 amino acids. Alongside a J-beta primer mix, a sample-barcoded 5' primer served in a second PCR lasting roughly 7 to 11 cycles. Each single sample gave us at least 3 million CDR3-containing paired-end reads. MiXCR was run by TCRdb on the 5' RACE reads, yielding one entry per CDR3 protein. Among 1.5 million or so distinct CDR3 sequences listed, around 42% were seen once.

This clonotype originated in a woman aged 18-35 years in good health. Sequencing was performed on blood. The chain recombines TRBV10-1 with TRBJ2-5; 8 positions match TRBD2. In DNA form, the CDR3 reads TGCGCCAGCAGTGCGACTAGCGTCGAACAAGAGACCCAGTACTTC. As protein: CASSATSVEQETQYF.